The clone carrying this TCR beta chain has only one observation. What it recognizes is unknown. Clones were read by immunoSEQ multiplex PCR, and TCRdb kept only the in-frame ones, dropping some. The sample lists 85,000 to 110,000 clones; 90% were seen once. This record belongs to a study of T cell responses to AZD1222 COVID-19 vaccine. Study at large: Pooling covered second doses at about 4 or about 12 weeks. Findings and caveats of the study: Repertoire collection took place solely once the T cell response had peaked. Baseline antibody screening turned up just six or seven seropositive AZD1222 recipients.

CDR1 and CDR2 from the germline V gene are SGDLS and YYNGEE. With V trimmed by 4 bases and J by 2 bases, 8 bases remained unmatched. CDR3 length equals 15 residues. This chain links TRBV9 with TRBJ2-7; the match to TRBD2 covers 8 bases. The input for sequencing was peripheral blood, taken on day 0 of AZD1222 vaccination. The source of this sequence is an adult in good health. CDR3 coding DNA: TGTGCCAGCAGCAAGCTAGCGGGCGAACCCTACGAGCAGTACTTC. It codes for CASSKLAGEPYEQYF.